This TCR beta chain is drawn from a study of T cells after yellow fever vaccination. Overall study findings and caveats: Booster samples showed a return of most primary-vaccination clones (about 96% CD4, 80% to 90% CD8).

MiXCR, run by TCRdb on the 5' RACE reads, gives a single entry per CDR3 protein. The table includes around 310,000 distinct CDR3 sequences, 3% to 4.5% detected once. As regards this clonotype: Its antigen is unidentified.

The V end lost 2 bases, the J end lost 7 bases, and 17 bases lay between the germline ends. CDR3 length: 15 amino acids. Germline V lookup: CDR1 DFQATT, CDR2 SNEGSKA (reference sequence). This chain joins TRBV20-1 and TRBJ1-4; D remains ambiguous. Sequences were derived from PBMCs, sampled 5 days after the yellow fever booster vaccination. The receptor was derived from a man aged 18 to 29 who received the YFV17D yellow fever vaccine. The CDR3 spells CSARPARTSGEKLFF. The CDR3 bases are TGCAGTGCTAGACCGGCGCGCACGTCCGGTGAAAAACTGTTTTTT.